The clone carrying this T cell receptor beta chain showed up many times. This record belongs to a study of regulatory T cells in long-lasting Graves disease. Germline V CDR1 and CDR2: KGHSH, LQKENI. CDR3 size: 13 residues. V was clipped by 6 bases and J by 5 bases, with 10 bases between them. The sample's time point: newly diagnosed GD, antithyroid drugs for less than 3 months. TCR sequences were obtained from RNA taken from PBMCs. CDR3 regions were amplified by Arm-PCR using iRepertoire HTBI primers to build TCR beta libraries. TCRdb fed the multiplex PCR reads into MiXCR, producing one record per CDR3 protein. The sample lists about 450,000 distinct CDR3 sequences; 16% were seen once. These data were also reused for a study on T cells in Graves' hyperthyroidism and ophthalmopathy. That source adds: Patients showing uncontrolled infection, other autoimmune disease, pregnancy or lactation were ineligible.

The TCR comes from a woman aged 25 to 39 with Graves disease. The chain carries TRBV18 and TRBJ2-2; the D is unclear. The sample in question was peripheral blood mononuclear cells (PBMCs), obtained at new diagnosis, from a patient treated with antithyroid drugs. CDR3 residues: CASSTERTGELFF. Written as DNA, the CDR3 is TGTGCCAGCTCGACGGAGAGGACCGGGGAGCTGTTTTTT.